These T cell receptor beta chains were read from a single sample in a study of blood T cell repertoires in COVID-19. The table came from immunoSEQ multiplex PCR; TCRdb's copy has only in-frame clones and leaves some out. The data contain 200,000 to 250,000 clones, about 85% of them singletons. The sequencing sample was made of peripheral blood. Every receptor here comes from a man aged 25-45 years who had recovered from COVID-19. CDR3s include the opening cysteine and the closing phenylalanine or tryptophan. The order of the fields is clone size, J gene, V gene, D gene, CDR3 length, CDR3 DNA, CDR3 protein. D genes are given only for firm matches. The size field is filled for only some rows; it gives once, few, many or a size class.

abundance: NA
j_gene: TRBJ1-6
v_gene: TRBV19
d_gene: NA
len: 16
CDR3nt: TGTGCCAGTAGTATGGGATGGGCCTCTGAGGGATCACCCCTCCACTTT
CDR3aa: CASSMGWASEGSPLHF

abundance: NA
j_gene: TRBJ2-3
v_gene: TRBV9
d_gene: TRBD2
len: 16
CDR3nt: TGTGCCAGCAGCTCCCGACTAGCGGGGAGCACAGATACGCAGTATTTT
CDR3aa: CASSSRLAGSTDTQYF

abundance: NA
j_gene: TRBJ2-7
v_gene: TRBV6-6
d_gene: NA
len: 15
CDR3nt: TGTGCCAGCAGTTACAGGCTAGTGTATCCATACGAGCAGTACTTC
CDR3aa: CASSYRLVYPYEQYF

abundance: once
j_gene: TRBJ2-1
v_gene: TRBV29-1
d_gene: TRBD1
len: 13
CDR3nt: TGCAGCGCGGATACAGGGGGGCACAATGAGCAGTTCTTC
CDR3aa: CSADTGGHNEQFF

abundance: NA
j_gene: TRBJ2-7
v_gene: TRBV27
d_gene: NA
len: 16
CDR3nt: TGTGCCAGCAGCCAAATGCGGGGCCGAGTGGGAGACGAGCAGTACTTC
CDR3aa: CASSQMRGRVGDEQYF

abundance: NA
j_gene: TRBJ1-4
v_gene: TRBV9
d_gene: NA
len: 16
CDR3nt: TGTGCCAGCAGCGTAGGGGCACTTTCAACTAGCGAAAAACTGTTTTTT
CDR3aa: CASSVGALSTSEKLFF

abundance: NA
j_gene: TRBJ1-5
v_gene: TRBV5-1
d_gene: TRBD1
len: 14
CDR3nt: TGCGCCAGCCCGACAGGGCGAGGCAATCAGCCCCAGCATTTT
CDR3aa: CASPTGRGNQPQHF

abundance: NA
j_gene: TRBJ2-1
v_gene: TRBV2
d_gene: NA
len: 15
CDR3nt: TGTGCCAGCAGCGCAGGGCCCCGAAAGCACAATGAGCAGTTCTTC
CDR3aa: CASSAGPRKHNEQFF

abundance: few
j_gene: TRBJ1-5
v_gene: TRBV21-1
d_gene: NA
len: 18
CDR3nt: TGTGCCAGCAGCAAAGCAGGACAGGGGACCTTTAACAATCAGCCCCAGCATTTT
CDR3aa: CASSKAGQGTFNNQPQHF

abundance: NA
j_gene: TRBJ1-2
v_gene: TRBV5-1
d_gene: TRBD1
len: 14
CDR3nt: TGCGCCAGCAGAAGGGGACAGCATAACTATGGCTACACCTTC
CDR3aa: CASRRGQHNYGYTF

abundance: NA
j_gene: TRBJ1-2
v_gene: TRBV15
d_gene: NA
len: 12
CDR3nt: TGTGCCACCAGCAACCGGGAAGATGGCTACACCTTC
CDR3aa: CATSNREDGYTF

abundance: NA
j_gene: TRBJ2-7
v_gene: TRBV5-1
d_gene: TRBD2
len: 14
CDR3nt: TGCGCCAGCAGCTTCCCGGGGGGGGCCCACGAGCAGTACTTC
CDR3aa: CASSFPGGAHEQYF

abundance: few
j_gene: TRBJ1-1
v_gene: TRBV6-1
d_gene: NA
len: 12
CDR3nt: TGTGCCAGCAGTGAAGCTTACAGGACAGTCAAATTT
CDR3aa: CASSEAYRTVKF

abundance: NA
j_gene: TRBJ2-2
v_gene: TRBV2
d_gene: NA
len: 14
CDR3nt: TGTGCCAGCAATGCCAGAACATCCACCGGGGAGCTGTTTTTT
CDR3aa: CASNARTSTGELFF

abundance: NA
j_gene: TRBJ2-3
v_gene: TRBV10-1
d_gene: TRBD2
len: 14
CDR3nt: TGCGCCAGCAGCGCTAGCGGGGTTGTAGATACGCAGTATTTT
CDR3aa: CASSASGVVDTQYF

abundance: NA
j_gene: TRBJ2-7
v_gene: TRBV9
d_gene: TRBD1
len: 14
CDR3nt: TGTGCCAGCAGCGAGACGGACAGGGTGGAGGAGCAGTACTTC
CDR3aa: CASSETDRVEEQYF

abundance: once
j_gene: TRBJ1-5
v_gene: TRBV19
d_gene: TRBD1
len: 15
CDR3nt: TGTGCCAGTAGTATGGGTCAGGGGGCCGGTCAGCCCCAGCATTTT
CDR3aa: CASSMGQGAGQPQHF

abundance: NA
j_gene: TRBJ1-6
v_gene: TRBV7-2
d_gene: NA
len: 15
CDR3nt: TGTGCCAGCAGCTTAGAGCTGGCGGATAATTCACCCCTCCACTTT
CDR3aa: CASSLELADNSPLHF

abundance: NA
j_gene: TRBJ2-5
v_gene: TRBV7-2
d_gene: NA
len: 14
CDR3nt: TGTGCCAGCAGCTTAGATCCGGGGAGAGAGACCCAGTACTTC
CDR3aa: CASSLDPGRETQYF

abundance: NA
j_gene: TRBJ2-5
v_gene: TRBV10-1
d_gene: TRBD2
len: 15
CDR3nt: TGCGCCAGCAGTGAAAGACTAGCGGGGGTAGAGACCCAGTACTTC
CDR3aa: CASSERLAGVETQYF

abundance: NA
j_gene: TRBJ2-3
v_gene: TRBV5-1
d_gene: TRBD2
len: 15
CDR3nt: TGCGCCAGCAGCCGTAGCGGGGGGACCACAGATACGCAGTATTTT
CDR3aa: CASSRSGGTTDTQYF

abundance: NA
j_gene: TRBJ2-2
v_gene: TRBV19
d_gene: TRBD1
len: 16
CDR3nt: TGTGCCAGTAAAGATAGGGACAGAGCGAACACCGGGGAGCTGTTTTTT
CDR3aa: CASKDRDRANTGELFF

abundance: NA
j_gene: TRBJ1-5
v_gene: TRBV2
d_gene: NA
len: 15
CDR3nt: TGTGCCAGCAGTGAAGCTAACAGGGTTGGGCAGCCCCAGCATTTT
CDR3aa: CASSEANRVGQPQHF

abundance: NA
j_gene: TRBJ1-4
v_gene: TRBV11-2
d_gene: TRBD1
len: 15
CDR3nt: TGTGCCAGCAGCTTAGGGACAGGACGCAATGAAAAACTGTTTTTT
CDR3aa: CASSLGTGRNEKLFF

abundance: NA
j_gene: TRBJ2-2
v_gene: TRBV12-5
d_gene: NA
len: 14
CDR3nt: TGTGCTAGTGGTTTGAACAGGGCAGGCGGGGAGCTGTTTTTT
CDR3aa: CASGLNRAGGELFF

abundance: NA
j_gene: TRBJ2-5
v_gene: TRBV19
d_gene: NA
len: 13
CDR3nt: TGTGCCAGTAGTATAGACGGTACGGAGACCCAGTACTTC
CDR3aa: CASSIDGTETQYF

abundance: NA
j_gene: TRBJ1-4
v_gene: TRBV5-4
d_gene: TRBD1
len: 14
CDR3nt: TGTGCCAGCAGCTCCGGGACAGCTAAAGAAAAACTGTTTTTT
CDR3aa: CASSSGTAKEKLFF

abundance: NA
j_gene: TRBJ2-3
v_gene: TRBV4-2
d_gene: TRBD2
len: 16
CDR3nt: TGTGCCAGCAGCCACAATAGCGGGGAGAGGACAGATACGCAGTATTTT
CDR3aa: CASSHNSGERTDTQYF

abundance: NA
j_gene: TRBJ2-1
v_gene: TRBV24-1
d_gene: NA
len: 13
CDR3nt: TGTGCCACCAGTGAAGCCGGCGGCAATGAGCAGTTCTTC
CDR3aa: CATSEAGGNEQFF

abundance: NA
j_gene: TRBJ2-1
v_gene: TRBV5-6
d_gene: NA
len: 15
CDR3nt: TGTGCCAGCAGCGCCATCGGGTCTCCGGACAATGAGCAGTTCTTC
CDR3aa: CASSAIGSPDNEQFF

abundance: NA
j_gene: TRBJ1-1
v_gene: TRBV5-4
d_gene: NA
len: 17
CDR3nt: TGTGCCAGCAGCTCGAGGGTACATTCTCTAGGGAACACTGAAGCTTTCTTT
CDR3aa: CASSSRVHSLGNTEAFF

abundance: NA
j_gene: TRBJ1-5
v_gene: TRBV28
d_gene: NA
len: 17
CDR3nt: TGTGCCAGCAGCTTCCTGACGACAGGTTATAGCAATCAGCCCCAGCATTTT
CDR3aa: CASSFLTTGYSNQPQHF

abundance: NA
j_gene: TRBJ2-7
v_gene: TRBV11-3
d_gene: NA
len: 13
CDR3nt: TGTGCCAGCAGCCGTACAGGAGCCTACGAGCAGTACTTC
CDR3aa: CASSRTGAYEQYF

abundance: NA
j_gene: TRBJ1-4
v_gene: TRBV6-5
d_gene: TRBD1
len: 12
CDR3nt: TGTGCCAGCAGTAATGGACAGGGACGACTGTTTTTT
CDR3aa: CASSNGQGRLFF

abundance: NA
j_gene: TRBJ2-7
v_gene: TRBV5-1
d_gene: NA
len: 16
CDR3nt: TGCGCCAGCAGCCCCGGGGTGAGGATGGTTGGGTACGAGCAGTACTTC
CDR3aa: CASSPGVRMVGYEQYF

abundance: NA
j_gene: TRBJ2-7
v_gene: TRBV5-4
d_gene: NA
len: 12
CDR3nt: TGTGCCAGCAGCTCACAGGGATACGAGCAGTACTTC
CDR3aa: CASSSQGYEQYF

abundance: NA
j_gene: TRBJ2-1
v_gene: TRBV10-3
d_gene: NA
len: 12
CDR3nt: TGTGCCATCGGAGGACGGGACAATGAGCAGTTCTTC
CDR3aa: CAIGGRDNEQFF

abundance: NA
j_gene: TRBJ2-5
v_gene: TRBV10-2
d_gene: TRBD2
len: 15
CDR3nt: TGCGCCAGCAGTGAGTTAGCGGGGGGGCGAGAGACCCAGTACTTC
CDR3aa: CASSELAGGRETQYF

abundance: NA
j_gene: TRBJ2-3
v_gene: TRBV20-1
d_gene: NA
len: 13
CDR3nt: TGCAGTGCTAGTGGTGTCGGTGGAGATACGCAGTATTTT
CDR3aa: CSASGVGGDTQYF

abundance: NA
j_gene: TRBJ1-3
v_gene: TRBV6-1
d_gene: NA
len: 14
CDR3nt: TGTGCCAGCAGTGAATCTCGGTTTGGAAACACCATATATTTT
CDR3aa: CASSESRFGNTIYF

abundance: NA
j_gene: TRBJ2-5
v_gene: TRBV2
d_gene: TRBD1
len: 13
CDR3nt: TGTGCCAGTGGGGACAGCAACCAAGAGACCCAGTACTTC
CDR3aa: CASGDSNQETQYF

abundance: NA
j_gene: TRBJ2-3
v_gene: TRBV9
d_gene: TRBD2
len: 19
CDR3nt: TGTGCCAGCAGCGTAGGCCCAGGGAGCGGGGGCGGGGGTTCAGATACGCAGTATTTT
CDR3aa: CASSVGPGSGGGGSDTQYF

abundance: NA
j_gene: TRBJ2-2
v_gene: TRBV7-3
d_gene: NA
len: 16
CDR3nt: TGTGCCAGCAGCTTAAATGCGGCCGCGAACACCGGGGAGCTGTTTTTT
CDR3aa: CASSLNAAANTGELFF

abundance: few
j_gene: TRBJ1-1
v_gene: TRBV7-9
d_gene: NA
len: 13
CDR3nt: TGTGCCAGCAGTTCAACCCTCGTGGGGGCTACTTTCTTT
CDR3aa: CASSSTLVGATFF

abundance: NA
j_gene: TRBJ2-1
v_gene: TRBV7-8
d_gene: NA
len: 13
CDR3nt: TGTGCCAGCAGCCCCAGATTACACAATGAGCAGTTCTTC
CDR3aa: CASSPRLHNEQFF

abundance: once
j_gene: TRBJ2-5
v_gene: TRBV5-4
d_gene: TRBD1
len: 16
CDR3nt: TGTGCCAGCAGCTTGGGCGGACAGGGGGTCCAAGAGACCCAGTACTTC
CDR3aa: CASSLGGQGVQETQYF

abundance: few
j_gene: TRBJ1-2
v_gene: TRBV27
d_gene: TRBD1
len: 12
CDR3nt: TGTGCCACCCTGGACAGGCCCTATGGCTACACCTTC
CDR3aa: CATLDRPYGYTF

abundance: NA
j_gene: TRBJ1-3
v_gene: TRBV7-9
d_gene: NA
len: 15
CDR3nt: TGTGCCAGCAGCTCCTTAACAATATACGGAAACACCATATATTTT
CDR3aa: CASSSLTIYGNTIYF

abundance: few
j_gene: TRBJ1-1
v_gene: TRBV4-1
d_gene: NA
len: 13
CDR3nt: TGCGCCAGCAGCCAAGATGGGCCTGCGGGAGCTTTCTTT
CDR3aa: CASSQDGPAGAFF

abundance: NA
j_gene: TRBJ2-1
v_gene: TRBV25-1
d_gene: NA
len: 16
CDR3nt: TGTGCCAGCAGCTACCCCGGGGGTCTCTCCTACAATGAGCAGTTCTTC
CDR3aa: CASSYPGGLSYNEQFF

abundance: NA
j_gene: TRBJ1-5
v_gene: TRBV28
d_gene: NA
len: 14
CDR3nt: TGTGCCAGCCGCGATCTGAATAGCAATCAGCCCCAGCATTTT
CDR3aa: CASRDLNSNQPQHF

abundance: NA
j_gene: TRBJ1-2
v_gene: TRBV28
d_gene: TRBD1
len: 12
CDR3nt: TGTGCCAGCAGTCTAGGGACAGGCGGCTACACCTTC
CDR3aa: CASSLGTGGYTF

abundance: NA
j_gene: TRBJ1-1
v_gene: TRBV5-4
d_gene: NA
len: 14
CDR3nt: TGTGCCAGCGGCGGGGCAGGCCGAAACACTGAAGCTTTCTTT
CDR3aa: CASGGAGRNTEAFF

abundance: NA
j_gene: TRBJ1-5
v_gene: TRBV10-3
d_gene: NA
len: 17
CDR3nt: TGTGCCATCAGTGAGGTCGGGAGGGGGACTAGCAATCAGCCCCAGCATTTT
CDR3aa: CAISEVGRGTSNQPQHF

abundance: NA
j_gene: TRBJ1-2
v_gene: TRBV28
d_gene: NA
len: 13
CDR3nt: TGTGCCAGCAGCCCGGTCGGTAACTATGGCTACACCTTC
CDR3aa: CASSPVGNYGYTF